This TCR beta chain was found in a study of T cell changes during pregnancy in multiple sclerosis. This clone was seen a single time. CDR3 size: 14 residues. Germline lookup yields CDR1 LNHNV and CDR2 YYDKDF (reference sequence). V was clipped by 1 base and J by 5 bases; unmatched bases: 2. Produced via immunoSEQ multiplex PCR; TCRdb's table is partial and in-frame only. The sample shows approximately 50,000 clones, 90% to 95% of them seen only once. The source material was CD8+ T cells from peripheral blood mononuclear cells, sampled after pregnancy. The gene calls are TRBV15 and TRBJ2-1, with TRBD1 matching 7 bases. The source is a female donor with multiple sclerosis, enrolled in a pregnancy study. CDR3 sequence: CATSRGQGHNEQFF. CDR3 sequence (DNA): TGTGCCACCAGCAGAGGACAGGGCCACAATGAGCAGTTCTTC. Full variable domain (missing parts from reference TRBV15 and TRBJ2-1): DAMVIQNPRYQVTQFGKPVTLSCSQTLNHNVMYWYQQKSSQAPKLLFHYYDKDFNNEADTPDNFQSRRPNTSFCFLDIRSPGLGDTAMYLCATSRGQGHNEQFFGPGTRLTVL.